This T cell receptor (beta chain) was retrieved from a study of shared clonotypes between healthy human individuals. Study-wide context: The people who gave samples were two women and a few men aged 18 to 49. A donor's plate count was three for CD4 naive and three for CD4 memory; CD8 naive had two and CD8 memory one.

Profiling relied on immunoSEQ multiplex PCR, and the TCRdb table lists in-frame clones only, not all of them. The sample lists over 750,000 clones; 95% to 97% were seen once. Positive CCR7 selection of CD45RO-negative cells yielded the naive CD8 cells, and terminally differentiated effector memory CD45RA+ cells were excluded. Germline lookup yields CDR1 MNHEY and CDR2 SVGAGI. The CDR3 is 14 residues long. Trimming removed 2 bases from V and 2 bases from J; junction bases left unmatched: 0. The sequenced sample consisted of naive CD8+ T cells sorted from blood. The sequence was obtained from a man in his thirties or forties in good health. The rearrangement joins TRBV6-5 to TRBJ2-7, with 10 bases identical to TRBD1. CDR3 region: CASSYDRGPYEQYF. CDR3 coding DNA: TGTGCCAGCAGTTACGACAGGGGGCCCTACGAGCAGTACTTC.